The 32 T cell receptor beta chains presented below share a single source sample, sequenced in a study of CD8 T cells in ankylosing spondylitis. These TCRs' antigens remain unknown. Study outcomes and limitations: A motif in TCR beta, a set of roughly eight highly homologous variants, appeared characteristic of ankylosing spondylitis blood.

One entry per CDR3 protein results from TCRdb running MiXCR on the 5' RACE reads. The table lists approximately 140,000 distinct CDR3 sequences, 17% of them singletons, with 30% to 35% in the top ten. The sample was blood, either unsorted or a sorted T cell fraction (not recorded which). The receptors originated from a male donor with ankylosing spondylitis.

The chain joins TRBV2 to TRBJ1-1; D is ambiguous. Per germline, CDR1 SNHLY and CDR2 FYNNEI. V dropped 10 bases and J dropped 4 bases, with 16 bases sitting between them. The CDR3 spans 13 residues. This CDR3 is CATLPRSRTEAFF. The DNA for the CDR3 is TGTGCCACCTTACCCAGAAGCCGCACTGAAGCTTTCTTT.

The chain has TRBV9 and TRBJ2-1; 11 bases match TRBD2. CDR3 length: 15 residues. With V trimmed by 3 bases and J by 6 bases, 5 bases remained unmatched. Germline CDR1 SGDLS, CDR2 YYNGEE. This CDR3 is CASSATGTSGNEQFF. The CDR3 DNA is TGTGCCAGCAGCGCCACCGGGACTAGCGGCAATGAGCAGTTCTTC. The entire variable domain, with the rest obtained from reference TRBV9 and TRBJ2-1, is as follows: DSGVTQTPKHLITATGQRVTLRCSPRSGDLSVYWYQQSLDQGLQFLIQYYNGEERAKGNILERFSAQQFPDLHSELNLSSLELGDSALYFCASSATGTSGNEQFFGPGTRLTVL.

This clonotype is categorized as medium-sized. CDR3 in DNA: TGTGCCAGCAGCTGGCCGGGACCTAACTACGAGCAGTACTTC. As protein: CASSWPGPNYEQYF. The chain couples TRBV5-6 to TRBJ2-7, with D tentatively TRBD1 or TRBD2 (5 bases each). This CDR3 is 14 amino acids long. Trimming stripped 3 bases from V and 3 bases from J, with 13 bases between. CDR1 is SGHDT and CDR2 is YYEEEE in the germline V gene.

The genes are TRBV29-1 and TRBJ1-1; D unclear. The ends were cut back, 0 bases at V and 11 bases at J, with 13 bases in the middle. From germline, CDR1 is SQVTM and CDR2 ANQGSEA. CDR3 length equals 12 residues. The CDR3 spells CSVEDLGRGAFF. CDR3 bases: TGCAGCGTTGAAGATCTGGGGAGAGGGGCTTTCTTT.

The CDR3 reads CASSLDRPSSYEQYF. The CDR3 bases are TGTGCCAGCAGCTTGGACAGACCAAGCTCCTACGAGCAGTACTTC. J is TRBJ2-7 and V is TRBV7-8, with D possibly matching TRBD1 (6 bases). V was cut by 3 bases and J by 0 bases, with 12 bases left in between. The V gene's germline CDR1 is SGHVS and CDR2 FQNEAQ. The length of the CDR3 is 15 residues.

The chain is built from TRBV29-1 and TRBJ2-7; 9 bases are shared with TRBD1. The germline V gene encodes CDR1 SQVTM and CDR2 ANQGSEA. V was clipped by 7 bases and J by 1 base; unmatched bases: 5. The CDR3 runs 13 residues. CDR3 region: CSANGQGSYEQYF. The CDR3 nucleotides read TGCAGCGCAAATGGACAGGGGTCCTACGAGCAGTACTTC.

This chain joins TRBV20-1 and TRBJ2-5, with TRBD2 matching 8 bases. The germline gives CDR1 DFQATT, CDR2 SNEGSKA (reference sequence). With 0 bases clipped from V and 3 bases from J, the junction kept 0 bases outside the gene matches. CDR3 size: 13 residues. CDR3 DNA: TGCAGTGCTAGAGAACTAGCGGAAGAGACCCAGTACTTC. It is translated as CSARELAEETQYF.

This sequence joins TRBV7-9 and TRBJ2-7, with 8 bases aligning to TRBD1. V was pared by 5 bases and J by 0 bases, with 9 bases of the junction left unmatched. The CDR3 length is 16 residues. CDR1 and CDR2 (germline): SEHNR, FQNEAQ (reference sequence). As DNA, the CDR3 is TGTGCCAGCAGCCCAAGACAGGGGACGAACTCCTACGAGCAGTACTTC. It specifies CASSPRQGTNSYEQYF. The whole variable domain, remainder taken from reference TRBV7-9 and TRBJ2-7, is DTGVSQNPRHKITKRGQNVTFRCDPISEHNRLYWYRQTLGQGPEFLTYFQNEAQLEKSRLLSDRFSAERPKGSFSTLEIQRTEQGDSAMYLCASSPRQGTNSYEQYFGPGTRLTVT.

This clonotype was detected a few times. V and J are TRBV27 and TRBJ2-5; 8 bases are shared with TRBD1. The V segment lost 6 bases and the J segment 2 bases; nucleotides outside the gene matches: 5. The CDR3 consists of 14 residues. Germline loops: CDR1 MNHEY, CDR2 SMNVEV (reference sequence). The CDR3 DNA reads TGTGCCAGCAGCCCGGGACAGGTTCAAGAGACCCAGTACTTC. This encodes CASSPGQVQETQYF.

This clonotype was detected a few times. The rearrangement links TRBV7-9 to TRBJ2-1; weak D call: TRBD2 (6 bases). V dropped 4 bases and J dropped 9 bases, with 19 bases sitting between them. The germline V gene has CDR1 SEHNR and CDR2 FQNEAQ (reference sequence). The CDR3 has 15 residues. This CDR3 is CASSSSGLPTGEQFF. In nucleotides, the CDR3 is TGTGCCAGCAGCTCGTCGGGACTCCCGACGGGTGAGCAGTTCTTC.

A note on this clonotype: The junction and the germline gene differ at one end; a read error may be behind it. V is TRBV20-1 and J is TRBJ2-1; D perhaps matches TRBD2 (9 bases). The CDR3 length is 16 residues. Germline CDR1 is DFQATT and CDR2 is SNEGSKA (reference sequence). The CDR3 loop is CCARDRSGRQGNEQFF. The CDR3 coding sequence is TGCTGTGCTAGAGACCGTAGCGGGAGACAGGGGAATGAGCAGTTCTTC.

A few counts support this clonotype. The gene calls are TRBV13 and TRBJ1-2, with a possible D match to TRBD1 (6 bases). The germline V gene has CDR1 PRHDT and CDR2 FYEKMQ (reference sequence). The CDR3 totals 17 residues. V lost 5 bases and J lost 0, with 19 bases in between. The CDR3 loop is CASSPEWDKQTNYGYTF. DNA of the CDR3: TGTGCCAGCAGCCCCGAGTGGGACAAACAAACTAACTATGGCTACACCTTC.

This clonotype was picked up a small number of times. This rearrangement joins TRBV4-3 to TRBJ2-7, with TRBD2 identical over 7 bases. The CDR3 is 15 residues long. Looked up from germline, CDR1 is LGHNA and CDR2 is YSLEER. The V and J ends lost 3 bases and 0 bases, in that order; junction bases with no gene match: 5. The CDR3 DNA is TGCGCCAGCAGCCACCAGCGGGATGGCTCCTACGAGCAGTACTTC. It translates to CASSHQRDGSYEQYF.

Turning to this clonotype: The conserved closing phenylalanine or tryptophan is absent in this CDR3, likely reflecting a read error. The gene calls are TRBV7-9 and TRBJ2-3; 10 bases map to TRBD2. V shed 6 bases, J shed 5 bases, and the junction held 11 bases outside the gene matches. The CDR3 has 16 residues. The V gene's germline CDR1 is SEHNR and CDR2 FQNEAQ (reference sequence). The CDR3 DNA reads as TGTGCCAGCAGATCGTGGCTAGCGGGAGTGAAAGATACGCAGTATTAT. Translated: CASRSWLAGVKDTQYY.

This clonotype was recorded a few times. V usage is TRBV9 and J usage is TRBJ2-7; D assignment may be TRBD1 or TRBD2 (5 bases each). This CDR3 spans 13 amino acids. Trimming took 0 bases from V and 7 from J, leaving 11 bases between them. From germline, CDR1 is SGDLS and CDR2 YYNGEE. CDR3 amino acids: CASSVERWGEQYF. CDR3 coding DNA: TGTGCCAGCAGCGTAGAAAGGTGGGGGGAGCAGTACTTC.

This clonotype is deemed medium-sized. This chain connects TRBV5-1 to TRBJ1-1; the D is unclear. Trimming removed 4 bases at V and 1 base at J, with 8 bases between. The CDR3 covers 13 residues. The germline CDR1 and CDR2 sequences are SGHRS and YFSETQ. Here the CDR3 DNA reads TGCGCCAGCAGCGAGGGAGGGAACACTGAAGCTTTCTTT. Encoded protein: CASSEGGNTEAFF.

In this sample, this clonotype turned up a few times. This chain uses TRBV18 with TRBJ2-1, with D possibly TRBD2 on 6 matching bases. Germline CDR1 and CDR2: KGHSH and LQKENI. The CDR3 sequence is 13 residues long. V was pared by 6 bases and J by 7 bases, with 13 bases between. As DNA, the CDR3 is TGTGCCAGCTCCAGGGACTGGGGGAATGAGCAGTTCTTC. Amino acid sequence: CASSRDWGNEQFF.

This clonotype was found a few times. The V and J genes are TRBV10-3 and TRBJ2-3, with a weak D call TRBD2 (5 bases). This CDR3 is 16 amino acids long. V was clipped by 5 bases and J by 3 bases, with 18 bases between them. In germline, CDR1 is ENHRY, CDR2 SYGVKD. CDR3 in DNA: TGTGCCATCAGTCCAGACTACCCCGGAGGTACAGATACGCAGTATTTT. This sequence encodes CAISPDYPGGTDTQYF.

V usage is TRBV27 and J usage is TRBJ2-1, with 7 bases that match TRBD2. The V gene's germline CDR1 is MNHEY and CDR2 SMNVEV (reference sequence). V shed 5 bases, J shed 4 bases, and the junction held 11 bases outside the gene matches. This CDR3 is built from 16 residues. The CDR3 protein is CASSLWSGTKYNEQFF. CDR3 nucleotide sequence: TGTGCCAGCAGTCTATGGAGCGGGACGAAATACAATGAGCAGTTCTTC.

J is TRBJ2-1 and V is TRBV28; D is ambiguous. Trimming took 2 bases from V and 6 from J, leaving 8 bases between them. The CDR3 runs 13 residues. Per the germline V gene, CDR1 is MDHEN and CDR2 is SYDVKM. CDR3 amino acids: CASSLVRFNEQFF. DNA of the CDR3: TGTGCCAGCAGTTTAGTTCGCTTCAATGAGCAGTTCTTC.

This clonotype was seen only a few times. CDR3 DNA: TGTGCCAGCAGCCAAGGAAAAACCTACGAGCAGTACTTC. It specifies CASSQGKTYEQYF. The chain links TRBV3-1 to TRBJ2-7; D gene uncertain. This CDR3 has 13 amino acids. CDR1 and CDR2 (germline): LGHDT, YNNKEL (reference sequence). The V and J ends lost 1 base and 2 bases respectively, with 6 bases between them.

The CDR3 spells CASSLKSGYGETQYF. The CDR3 DNA reads as TGTGCCAGCAGCTTAAAGTCAGGGTACGGTGAGACCCAGTACTTC. The chain is built from TRBV7-6 and TRBJ2-5; possibly TRBD1 for D (5 bases). The V and J ends lost 2 bases and 5 bases respectively, with 15 bases between them. The germline CDR1 and CDR2 sequences are SGHVS and FNYEAQ. The CDR3 spans 15 residues. The variable domain in full, with the rest retrieved from reference TRBV7-6 and TRBJ2-5, is GAGVSQSPRYKVTKRGQDVALRCDPISGHVSLYWYRQALGQGPEFLTYFNYEAQQDKSGLPNDRFSAERPEGSISTLTIQRTEQRDSAMYRCASSLKSGYGETQYFGPGTRLLVL.

This clonotype was counted ten times or more. The rearrangement uses TRBV2 and TRBJ2-2, with 7 nucleotides matching TRBD1. Germline trimming cut 6 bases from V and 0 bases from J; bases unmatched to any gene: 10. The CDR3 sequence is 17 residues long. Germline loops: CDR1 SNHLY, CDR2 FYNNEI. The CDR3 sequence: CASRARPGGTNTGELFF. The DNA of the CDR3 is TGTGCCAGCAGGGCCCGGCCAGGGGGAACGAACACCGGGGAGCTGTTTTTT. Together with reference TRBV2 and TRBJ2-2, the CDR3 gives the full variable domain: EPEVTQTPSHQVTQMGQEVILRCVPISNHLYFYWYRQILGQKVEFLVSFYNNEISEKSEIFDDQFSVERPDGSNFTLKIRSTKLEDSAMYFCASRARPGGTNTGELFFGEGSRLTVL.

The gene calls are TRBV4-2 and TRBJ2-1, with TRBD2 as a possible D gene (5 bases). The V gene lost 8 bases and the J gene lost 8 bases, with 10 bases spanning the gap. This CDR3 contains 11 residues. Germline V gene lookup returns CDR1 LGHNA and CDR2 YNFKEQ. The CDR3 bases are TGTGCCAGCGTTGGAGGTCATGAGCAGTTCTTC. This codes for CASVGGHEQFF.

This clonotype is classed as medium-sized (0.01 to 0.1%). The J gene is TRBJ2-7, the V gene TRBV5-4; 11 bases are a match to TRBD2. V lost 4 bases to trimming and J lost 1 base; unmatched junction nucleotides: 7. Germline-derived CDR1 and CDR2 are SGHNT and YYREEE (reference sequence). This CDR3 has 16 amino acids. CDR3: CASSTLLAGVSYEQYF. As DNA, the CDR3 is TGTGCCAGCAGCACCTTACTAGCGGGAGTGTCCTACGAGCAGTACTTC.

There are a few counts of this clonotype. The V call is TRBV7-2, the J call TRBJ1-4, with a tentative D call TRBD1 (5 bases). The CDR3 is 17 residues long. Germline V lookup: CDR1 SGHTA, CDR2 FQGNSA. Trimming removed 0 bases at V and 0 bases at J, with 11 bases between. CDR3 protein: CASSLAAWDATNEKLFF. CDR3 DNA sequence: TGTGCCAGCAGCTTAGCAGCCTGGGACGCAACTAATGAAAAACTGTTTTTT.

The chain combines TRBV20-1 with TRBJ2-1; 7 positions agree with TRBD2. Looked up from germline, CDR1 is DFQATT and CDR2 is SNEGSKA (reference sequence). CDR3 size: 20 residues. The J segment lost 0 bases and the V segment lost 4 bases, leaving 21 bases of the junction unmatched. The CDR3 sequence is CSATPGGGRNARSSYNEQFF. CDR3 DNA sequence: TGCAGTGCTACACCAGGAGGCGGGAGAAACGCCAGGAGCTCCTACAATGAGCAGTTCTTC.

The rearrangement uses TRBV5-6 and TRBJ2-1, with D uncertain. The V end lost 5 bases, the J end lost 1 base, and 13 bases lay between the germline ends. Germline lookup yields CDR1 SGHDT and CDR2 YYEEEE. The CDR3 loop spans 15 amino acids. The CDR3 sequence: CASSSGLSSYNEQFF. CDR3 nucleotide sequence: TGTGCCAGCAGTTCTGGCCTATCTTCCTACAATGAGCAGTTCTTC.

This clonotype was detected a few times. The chain is built from TRBV4-1 and TRBJ1-6, with 7 bases fitting TRBD1. This CDR3 has 15 amino acids. J lost 4 bases, V lost 4 bases, and 4 bases had no gene match. Germline V gene data show CDR1 as MGHRA and CDR2 as YSYEKL. CDR3: CASSLPGQYNSPLHF. CDR3 bases: TGCGCCAGCAGCCTGCCGGGACAGTATAATTCACCCCTCCACTTT.

This clonotype came up a few times. The chain couples TRBV9 to TRBJ1-2, with 8 positions matching TRBD1. The CDR3 loop spans 16 amino acids. The V gene's germline CDR1 is SGDLS and CDR2 YYNGEE. With 0 bases clipped from V and 3 bases from J, the junction kept 7 bases outside the gene matches. CDR3 DNA sequence: TGTGCCAGCAGCGTAGAGCACAGGGGGAGCTACTATGGCTACACCTTC. It codes for CASSVEHRGSYYGYTF.

V and J are TRBV27 and TRBJ2-3; possibly TRBD2 for D (5 bases). The CDR3 is 12 amino acids. Germline V lookup: CDR1 MNHEY, CDR2 SMNVEV (reference sequence). V lost 11 bases and J 2 bases, leaving 11 bases between the germline ends. The CDR3, as DNA: TGTGCCTCCCGGGGTACCACAGATACGCAGTATTTT. Translating it yields CASRGTTDTQYF.

The chain uses TRBV12-3 or TRBV12-4 and TRBJ2-3, with D perhaps given as TRBD1 or TRBD2 (5 bases each). This CDR3 has 14 amino acids. V was trimmed by 6 bases and J by 5 bases, leaving 15 bases between them. The CDR3 region is CASSLKVGGDTQYF. CDR3 nucleotides: TGTGCCAGCAGCCTTAAGGTTGGGGGAGATACGCAGTATTTT.